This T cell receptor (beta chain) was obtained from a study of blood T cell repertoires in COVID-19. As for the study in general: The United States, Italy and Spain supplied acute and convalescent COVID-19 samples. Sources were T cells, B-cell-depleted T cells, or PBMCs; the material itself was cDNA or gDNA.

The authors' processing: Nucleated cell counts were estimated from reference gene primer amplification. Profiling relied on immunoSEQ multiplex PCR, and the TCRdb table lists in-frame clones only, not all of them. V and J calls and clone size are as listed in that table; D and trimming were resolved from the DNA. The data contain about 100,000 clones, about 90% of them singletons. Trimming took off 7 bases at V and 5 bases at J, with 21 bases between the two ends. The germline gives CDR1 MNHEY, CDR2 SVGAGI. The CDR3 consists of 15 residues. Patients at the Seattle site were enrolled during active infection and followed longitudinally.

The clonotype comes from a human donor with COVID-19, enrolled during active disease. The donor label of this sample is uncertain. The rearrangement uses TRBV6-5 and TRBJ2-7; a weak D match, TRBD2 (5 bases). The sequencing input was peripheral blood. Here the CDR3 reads CASNTHRETRDEQYF. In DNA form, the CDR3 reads TGTGCCAGCAATACGCACCGGGAAACAAGGGACGAGCAGTACTTC.